A selection of T cell receptor beta chains follows, all from one sample in a study of blood T cell repertoires in COVID-19. The repertoire was sequenced with immunoSEQ multiplex PCR; TCRdb's copy has only in-frame clones and lacks some. The sample lists about 48,000 clones; 65% to 85% were seen once. Sequencing used peripheral blood. These receptors were collected from a human donor with active or convalescent COVID-19. The donor label of this sample is uncertain. Each CDR3 is given with its conserved first and last residue. The order of the fields is J gene, D gene, V gene, clone size, CDR3 protein, CDR3 DNA. The D gene is left open where the match is weak. Some rows have no size entry. The others give once, few or many, or a class for an expanded clone.

j_gene: TRBJ2-1; d_gene: -; v_gene: TRBV5-1; abundance: -; CDR3aa: CASSRENEQFF; CDR3nt: TGCGCCAGCTCTAGGGAGAATGAGCAGTTCTTC
j_gene: TRBJ2-5; d_gene: TRBD1; v_gene: TRBV27; abundance: few; CDR3aa: CASSGHGTGQETQYF; CDR3nt: TGTGCCAGCAGTGGCCACGGGACAGGACAAGAGACCCAGTACTTC
j_gene: TRBJ2-5; d_gene: TRBD2; v_gene: TRBV7-7; abundance: -; CDR3aa: CASSTGLAGSQETQYF; CDR3nt: TGTGCTAGCAGCACGGGACTAGCGGGAAGCCAAGAGACCCAGTACTTC
j_gene: TRBJ2-6; d_gene: -; v_gene: TRBV5-1; abundance: -; CDR3aa: CASSPEGYSGANVLTF; CDR3nt: TGCGCCAGCAGCCCGGAGGGGTACTCTGGGGCCAACGTCCTGACTTTC
j_gene: TRBJ2-2; d_gene: TRBD1; v_gene: TRBV7-3; abundance: -; CDR3aa: CASSPDRGRTGELFF; CDR3nt: TGTGCCAGCAGCCCAGACAGGGGGCGAACCGGGGAGCTGTTTTTT
j_gene: TRBJ1-1; d_gene: -; v_gene: TRBV9; abundance: -; CDR3aa: CASSVTPNPRGGTEAFF; CDR3nt: TGTGCCAGCAGCGTAACACCTAACCCGCGGGGGGGAACTGAAGCTTTCTTT
j_gene: TRBJ1-3; d_gene: -; v_gene: TRBV14; abundance: -; CDR3aa: CASSQGSYGNTIYF; CDR3nt: TGTGCCAGCAGCCAAGGGAGTTACGGAAACACCATATATTTT
j_gene: TRBJ1-2; d_gene: -; v_gene: TRBV4-3; abundance: once; CDR3aa: CASSHMSPTNYGYTF; CDR3nt: TGCGCCAGCAGCCACATGAGCCCGACTAACTATGGCTACACCTTC
j_gene: TRBJ2-1; d_gene: TRBD2; v_gene: TRBV6-1; abundance: -; CDR3aa: CASSDTGTSRYEQFF; CDR3nt: TGTGCCAGCAGTGACACCGGGACTAGCCGCTATGAGCAGTTCTTC
j_gene: TRBJ2-5; d_gene: TRBD2; v_gene: TRBV9; abundance: -; CDR3aa: CASSLSGTLKTQYF; CDR3nt: TGTGCCAGCAGCCTTAGCGGGACTTTGAAGACCCAGTACTTC
j_gene: TRBJ1-1; d_gene: -; v_gene: TRBV21-1; abundance: -; CDR3aa: CASSKATGHKNTEAFF; CDR3nt: TGTGCCAGCAGCAAAGCTACTGGTCATAAGAACACTGAAGCTTTCTTT
j_gene: TRBJ2-7; d_gene: -; v_gene: TRBV28; abundance: few; CDR3aa: CASTMGSLSSYEQYF; CDR3nt: TGTGCCAGCACCATGGGCAGCCTCAGCTCCTACGAGCAGTACTTC
j_gene: TRBJ2-3; d_gene: TRBD2; v_gene: TRBV10-3; abundance: -; CDR3aa: CAILPGGGTDTQYF; CDR3nt: TGTGCCATCCTCCCTGGGGGGGGCACAGATACGCAGTATTTT
j_gene: TRBJ2-7; d_gene: TRBD1; v_gene: TRBV5-6; abundance: -; CDR3aa: CASSQPTGPRNEQYF; CDR3nt: TGTGCCAGCAGCCAACCGACAGGGCCTCGCAACGAGCAGTACTTC
j_gene: TRBJ2-4; d_gene: TRBD2; v_gene: TRBV4-2; abundance: -; CDR3aa: CASSQDQGLAGTKNIQYF; CDR3nt: TGTGCCAGCAGCCAAGATCAAGGACTAGCGGGAACCAAAAACATTCAGTACTTC
j_gene: TRBJ2-7; d_gene: -; v_gene: TRBV7-9; abundance: -; CDR3aa: CASSSASRDWGMYEQYF; CDR3nt: TGTGCCAGCAGCTCCGCTTCACGGGACTGGGGGATGTACGAGCAGTACTTC
j_gene: TRBJ2-1; d_gene: TRBD1; v_gene: TRBV4-3; abundance: -; CDR3aa: CASSQGVGQGTNEQFF; CDR3nt: TGCGCCAGCAGCCAAGGGGTGGGACAGGGGACCAATGAGCAGTTCTTC
j_gene: TRBJ2-1; d_gene: -; v_gene: TRBV7-2; abundance: -; CDR3aa: CASRHPLYNEQFF; CDR3nt: TGTGCCAGCAGACACCCGCTGTACAATGAGCAGTTCTTC
j_gene: TRBJ2-7; d_gene: TRBD1; v_gene: TRBV7-9; abundance: -; CDR3aa: CASSPGQGAYEQYF; CDR3nt: TGTGCCAGCAGCCCGGGACAGGGGGCCTACGAGCAGTACTTC
j_gene: TRBJ1-2; d_gene: -; v_gene: TRBV9; abundance: once; CDR3aa: CASSVGLGGTYGYTF; CDR3nt: TGTGCCAGCAGCGTTGGACTCGGAGGGACCTATGGCTACACCTTC
j_gene: TRBJ2-3; d_gene: -; v_gene: TRBV7-2; abundance: -; CDR3aa: CASSPQYTQYF; CDR3nt: TGTGCCAGCAGCCCCCAATATACGCAGTATTTT
j_gene: TRBJ2-2; d_gene: -; v_gene: TRBV18; abundance: -; CDR3aa: CASSRSNTGELFF; CDR3nt: TGTGCCAGCTCACGCAGTAACACCGGGGAGCTGTTTTTT
j_gene: TRBJ1-5; d_gene: -; v_gene: TRBV5-1; abundance: -; CDR3aa: CASSLDSGSNQPQHF; CDR3nt: TGCGCCAGCAGCTTGGATTCGGGGAGCAATCAGCCCCAGCATTTT
j_gene: TRBJ2-5; d_gene: -; v_gene: TRBV2; abundance: -; CDR3aa: CASSRIAYQETQYF; CDR3nt: TGTGCCTCGAGTCGGATAGCTTACCAAGAGACCCAGTACTTC
j_gene: TRBJ2-1; d_gene: -; v_gene: TRBV7-6; abundance: many; CDR3aa: CASSLVGRHNEQFF; CDR3nt: TGTGCCAGCAGCTTAGTGGGGCGCCACAATGAGCAGTTCTTC
j_gene: TRBJ2-5; d_gene: TRBD2; v_gene: TRBV7-9; abundance: -; CDR3aa: CASSYTSGRQETQYF; CDR3nt: TGTGCCAGCAGCTATACTAGCGGGAGACAAGAGACCCAGTACTTC
j_gene: TRBJ1-1; d_gene: TRBD1; v_gene: TRBV28; abundance: few; CDR3aa: CASSLGGQGANTEAFF; CDR3nt: TGTGCCAGCAGTTTAGGGGGACAGGGGGCGAACACTGAAGCTTTCTTT
j_gene: TRBJ2-7; d_gene: -; v_gene: TRBV14; abundance: -; CDR3aa: CASSQRLRPHEQYF; CDR3nt: TGTGCCAGCAGCCAACGACTCAGACCCCACGAGCAGTACTTC
j_gene: TRBJ1-1; d_gene: -; v_gene: TRBV6-5; abundance: -; CDR3aa: CASIRSTGGEAFF; CDR3nt: TGTGCCAGCATCAGGTCGACGGGAGGGGAAGCTTTCTTT
j_gene: TRBJ2-7; d_gene: -; v_gene: TRBV11-2; abundance: -; CDR3aa: CASSPGWQTYEQYF; CDR3nt: TGTGCCAGCAGCCCGGGGTGGCAGACCTACGAGCAGTACTTC
j_gene: TRBJ2-7; d_gene: TRBD2; v_gene: TRBV19; abundance: -; CDR3aa: CASSIRGGRTYEQYF; CDR3nt: TGTGCCAGTAGTATTCGTGGCGGGAGAACCTACGAGCAGTACTTC
j_gene: TRBJ1-5; d_gene: -; v_gene: TRBV5-5; abundance: -; CDR3aa: CASSLGTVSNQPQHF; CDR3nt: TGTGCCAGCAGCTTGGGGACAGTTAGCAATCAGCCCCAGCATTTT
j_gene: TRBJ2-1; d_gene: TRBD2; v_gene: TRBV5-1; abundance: few; CDR3aa: CASSSGTTSNEQFF; CDR3nt: TGCGCCAGCAGCTCCGGGACTACGTCCAATGAGCAGTTCTTC
j_gene: TRBJ1-1; d_gene: -; v_gene: TRBV7-9; abundance: -; CDR3aa: CASISSRTEAFF; CDR3nt: TGTGCCAGCATTTCGAGTCGGACTGAAGCTTTCTTT
j_gene: TRBJ1-1; d_gene: -; v_gene: TRBV25-1; abundance: -; CDR3aa: CASSPSGVFDTEAFF; CDR3nt: TGTGCCAGCAGCCCATCCGGGGTCTTTGACACTGAAGCTTTCTTT
j_gene: TRBJ2-1; d_gene: TRBD1; v_gene: TRBV29-1; abundance: many; CDR3aa: CSGQGALEQFF; CDR3nt: TGCTCCGGACAGGGGGCATTGGAGCAGTTCTTC
j_gene: TRBJ1-2; d_gene: TRBD1; v_gene: TRBV6-5; abundance: -; CDR3aa: CASIQGGQRTGGYTF; CDR3nt: TGTGCCAGCATTCAGGGGGGACAGCGGACGGGTGGCTACACCTTC
j_gene: TRBJ1-2; d_gene: TRBD1; v_gene: TRBV19; abundance: once; CDR3aa: CASRGQGVEGYTF; CDR3nt: TGTGCCAGTAGGGGACAGGGGGTGGAGGGCTACACCTTC
j_gene: TRBJ1-4; d_gene: -; v_gene: TRBV9; abundance: few; CDR3aa: CASSEVFGEKLFF; CDR3nt: TGTGCCAGCAGCGAGGTGTTCGGGGAAAAACTGTTTTTT
j_gene: TRBJ2-7; d_gene: TRBD2; v_gene: TRBV5-1; abundance: -; CDR3aa: CASSLTSGRAPTYEQYF; CDR3nt: TGCGCCAGCAGCTTGACTAGCGGGAGGGCCCCAACCTACGAGCAGTACTTC
j_gene: TRBJ1-2; d_gene: -; v_gene: TRBV19; abundance: -; CDR3aa: CASSRSGRNLGYGYTF; CDR3nt: TGTGCCAGTAGCCGCTCGGGGAGAAATCTAGGCTATGGCTACACCTTC
j_gene: TRBJ1-4; d_gene: -; v_gene: TRBV5-1; abundance: -; CDR3aa: CASSPTGGGLREKLFF; CDR3nt: TGCGCCAGCAGCCCAACGGGGGGGGGACTTCGGGAAAAACTGTTTTTT
j_gene: TRBJ2-1; d_gene: TRBD1; v_gene: TRBV27; abundance: -; CDR3aa: CASSYRTGPSYNEQFF; CDR3nt: TGTGCCAGCAGTTACCGGACAGGCCCCTCCTACAATGAGCAGTTCTTC
j_gene: TRBJ1-1; d_gene: -; v_gene: TRBV9; abundance: once; CDR3aa: CASSPSGTSTEAFF; CDR3nt: TGTGCCAGCAGCCCGTCCGGGACAAGTACTGAAGCTTTCTTT